This T cell receptor (beta chain) appears in the sequencing data of a study of identical twins. Per germline, CDR1 MNHNS and CDR2 SASEGT. V was clipped by 6 bases and J by 2 bases, with 11 bases between them. The CDR3 length is 14 residues. TCRdb re-derived calls from the 5' RACE reads in MiXCR, one entry per CDR3 protein. The repertoire holds about 250,000 distinct CDR3 sequences, with 7.5% as singletons. This clonotype has ten or more counts. These data were likewise used in another study, on yellow fever vaccine responses in identical twins.

Sequencing was done on a sample of CD8+ T cells sorted from blood. The chain uses TRBV6-1 and TRBJ2-1; D not certain. This sequence was found in a woman aged 18-30 years in good health. CDR3 nucleotide sequence: TGTGCCAGCAGCGCATTATCGGCCTACAATGAGCAGTTCTTC. This sequence encodes CASSALSAYNEQFF.